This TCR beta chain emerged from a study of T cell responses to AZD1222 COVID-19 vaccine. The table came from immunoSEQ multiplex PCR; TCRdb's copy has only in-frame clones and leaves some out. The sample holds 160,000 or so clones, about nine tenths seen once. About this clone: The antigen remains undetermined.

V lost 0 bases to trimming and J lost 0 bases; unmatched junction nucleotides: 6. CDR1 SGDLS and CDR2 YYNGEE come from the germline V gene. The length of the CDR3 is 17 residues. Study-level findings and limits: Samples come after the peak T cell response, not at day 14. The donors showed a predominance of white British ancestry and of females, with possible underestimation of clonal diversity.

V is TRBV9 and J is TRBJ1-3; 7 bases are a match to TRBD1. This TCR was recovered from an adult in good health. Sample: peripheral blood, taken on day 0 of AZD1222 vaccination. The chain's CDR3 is CASSVEGAAVSGNTIYF. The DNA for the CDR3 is TGTGCCAGCAGCGTAGAGGGGGCAGCAGTCTCTGGAAACACCATATATTTT.